One and the same sample provided the 24 T cell receptor beta chains below, sequenced in a study of post-analysis software for immune sequencing data (dated by TCRdb to the mid-2010s). Library creation used PCR. The sample was run on an Illumina HiSeq 2500. Unique molecular identifiers were incorporated into TCR beta cDNA libraries to reduce PCR and sequencing biases. TCRdb handled the public reads itself, with Q25 trimming in fastp and clone calling in MiXCR, and kept productive beta chains. Every entry covers one CDR3 protein and lists the most common genes and DNA from its rows. The sample table shows roughly 150,000 distinct CDR3 sequences, and about 37% are seen once. The top ten clones comprise under 30% of the sample. The sample's time point, from its label and the paper: second blood draw from one MS patient after hematopoietic stem cell transplantation. The starting material was blood, obtained after autologous hematopoietic stem cell transplantation. All receptors come from a girl aged 5 to 17 with multiple sclerosis. Donor details come from another sample of the same person, matched by shared clones.

This clonotype came up a few times. The V and J genes are TRBV20-1 and TRBJ2-7, with a tentative D call TRBD2 (6 bases). Deletions cut 6 bases from V and 1 base from J, with 13 bases between. The length of the CDR3 is 13 residues. Germline loops: CDR1 DFQATT, CDR2 SNEGSKA (reference sequence). The CDR3 DNA sequence: TGCAGTGCGGGGGACTCCAGGTCCTACGAGCAGTACTTC. Amino acid sequence: CSAGDSRSYEQYF.

The CDR3: CASSLLGRRTDTQYF. CDR3 bases: TGTGCCAGCAGTTTACTTGGCCGGCGCACAGATACGCAGTATTTT. This chain links TRBV12-3 or TRBV12-4 with TRBJ2-3; D is ambiguous. V was cut by 2 bases and J by 1 base, with 10 bases left in between. This CDR3 has 15 residues.

A single count supports this clonotype. V is TRBV12-3 or TRBV12-4 and J is TRBJ2-1; TRBD2 matches at 7 bases. The CDR3 loop spans 14 amino acids. Trimming cost V 6 bases and J 6 bases; bases outside gene matches: 8. The CDR3 DNA is TGTGCCAGCAGCCGCGGAGCGGGGCCCAATGAGCAGTTCTTC. It translates to CASSRGAGPNEQFF.

This chain uses TRBV15 with TRBJ2-2, with D uncertain. The germline gives CDR1 LNHNV, CDR2 YYDKDF (reference sequence). V was pared by 4 bases and J by 2 bases, with 17 bases between. The CDR3 runs to 17 residues. The DNA of the CDR3 is TGTGCCACCAGCAACGGCCCCTTTAGGTTAAACACCGGGGAGCTGTTTTTT. It encodes CATSNGPFRLNTGELFF.

This clonotype was observed a handful of times. A much larger clone lies a single base off, so this may be a read error. V is TRBV4-1 and J is TRBJ1-5; 11 bases fit TRBD1. Germline V gene data show CDR1 as MGHRA and CDR2 as YSYEKL. The trim removed 3 bases at V and 6 bases at J, leaving 4 bases unmatched. The CDR3 runs 15 residues. CDR3 amino acids: CASSHGGQGGQPQHF. The CDR3 DNA reads as TGCGCCAGCAGCCACGGGGGACAGGGGGGTCAGCCCCAGCATTTT.

The chain couples TRBV14 to TRBJ2-2, with D hard to call. With 1 base removed from V and 6 bases from J, the gap between germline ends came to 6 bases. CDR3 length equals 13 residues. Germline CDR1 SGHDN, CDR2 FVKESK. The CDR3 reads CASSQARSGELFF. In DNA form, the CDR3 reads TGTGCCAGCAGCCAAGCCCGGTCCGGGGAGCTGTTTTTT.

This clonotype was seen more than once but under ten times. The J gene is TRBJ2-3, the V gene TRBV5-4, with D perhaps given as TRBD1 or TRBD2 (5 bases each). The V end was cut by 5 bases, the J end by 2 bases, with 12 bases between. Looked up from germline, CDR1 is SGHNT and CDR2 is YYREEE (reference sequence). The length of the CDR3 is 14 residues. The CDR3 DNA reads TGTGCCAGCAGTACGGGACGGATCACAGATACGCAGTATTTT. Protein product: CASSTGRITDTQYF.

The CDR3 here is CASSVASNPSSYEQYF. In nucleotides, the CDR3 is TGTGCCAGCAGCGTAGCGAGTAACCCCAGCTCCTACGAGCAGTACTTC. The J gene is TRBJ2-7, the V gene TRBV9; D remains unclear. The germline gives CDR1 SGDLS, CDR2 YYNGEE. The CDR3 sequence is 16 residues long. The V end lost 0 bases, the J end lost 0 bases, and 13 bases lay between the germline ends.

The chain employs TRBV20-1 and TRBJ2-7, with 11 positions matching TRBD2. The DNA end is a closer match to TRBJ2-5, so the J assignment may be wrong. From germline, CDR1 is DFQATT and CDR2 SNEGSKA (reference sequence). The CDR3 covers 17 residues. CDR3 protein: CSASGGTSGAATETQYF. CDR3 in DNA: TGCAGTGCTAGCGGCGGGACTAGCGGAGCGGCCACGGAGACCCAGTACTTC.

This clonotype was detected once. The rearrangement uses TRBV3-1 and TRBJ2-1, with D unclear. Trimming pared 0 bases from V and 6 bases from J, leaving 15 bases between. Germline CDR1 and CDR2: LGHDT and YNNKEL (reference sequence). The CDR3 length is 16 residues. CDR3 region: CASSQEVKVRLNEQFF. The CDR3 bases are TGTGCCAGCAGCCAAGAGGTGAAGGTTAGGCTCAATGAGCAGTTCTTC.

This clonotype was recorded a few times. The V call is TRBV9, the J call TRBJ2-2, with 11 bases lining up with TRBD2. The CDR3 contains 18 residues. Losses at the gene ends were 4 bases for V and 3 bases for J; bases not matched to a gene: 11. Germline V CDR1 and CDR2: SGDLS, YYNGEE. CDR3: CASSPRLPGLADTGELFF. The CDR3 DNA follows: TGTGCCAGCAGCCCCAGGTTACCGGGACTAGCGGACACCGGGGAGCTGTTTTTT.

The gene calls are TRBV11-2 and TRBJ1-5; 8 bases line up with TRBD1. Trimming at V came to 5 bases and at J to 4 bases, leaving 10 bases not matched to a gene. The CDR3 has 16 amino acids. Germline V gives CDR1 SGHAT, CDR2 FQNNGV. The CDR3 coding sequence is TGTGCCAGCAGCCCAACAGGACAGGGTGGAAATCAGCCCCAGCATTTT. It codes for CASSPTGQGGNQPQHF.

This rearrangement joins TRBV3-1 to TRBJ2-4, with D unclear. The J call may be mistaken, given a closer DNA end match to TRBJ2-5. Germline V gene sequence: CDR1 LGHDT, CDR2 YNNKEL (reference sequence). The CDR3 extends over 12 amino acids. CDR3 in amino acids: CASTSVGETQYF. The CDR3 region has the DNA TGTGCCAGCACCTCGGTGGGAGAGACCCAGTACTTC.

In its sample, this clonotype was seen a few times. The chain links TRBV7-9 to TRBJ2-7, with TRBD1 matching 8 bases. The CDR3 is made up of 13 amino acids. With 4 bases clipped from V and 6 bases from J, the junction kept 5 bases outside the gene matches. The V gene's germline CDR1 is SEHNR and CDR2 FQNEAQ (reference sequence). The DNA for the CDR3 is TGTGCCAGCAGCTCGACAGGGGTTTCCGAGCAGTACTTC. Residues: CASSSTGVSEQYF.

This chain links TRBV6-2 or TRBV6-3 with TRBJ2-7; D is unclear. The tail of the sequence fits TRBJ2-5 better, so the J call may be wrong. Germline V gene lookup returns CDR1 MNHEY and CDR2 SVGEGT. The CDR3 runs 13 residues. Here the CDR3 reads CASRQTDGETQYF. CDR3 coding DNA: TGTGCCAGCAGGCAGACGGACGGAGAGACCCAGTACTTC.

The V gene is TRBV2, the J gene TRBJ1-2, with D perhaps TRBD1 (6 bases). V was shortened by 7 bases and J by 9 bases, with 15 bases between the two germline ends. Germline CDR1 SNHLY, CDR2 FYNNEI. The CDR3 has 12 residues. Here the CDR3 DNA reads TGTGCCAGCAATTCACAGGGTTGGAGCTACACCTTC. Its protein product is CASNSQGWSYTF.

This chain joins TRBV9 and TRBJ2-1; D may be TRBD1 (6 bases). V gave up 3 bases and J gave up 9 bases, with 16 bases separating them. Germline loops: CDR1 SGDLS, CDR2 YYNGEE. This CDR3 has 14 amino acids. This CDR3 reads CASSGPMRGGEQFF. The DNA of the CDR3 is TGTGCCAGCAGCGGCCCGATGCGAGGGGGTGAGCAGTTCTTC.

The table lists this clonotype with many counts. The rearrangement uses TRBV15 and TRBJ2-7; D gene unclear. V lost 5 bases and J 1 base, leaving 15 bases between the germline ends. Looked up from germline, CDR1 is LNHNV and CDR2 is YYDKDF (reference sequence). The CDR3 spans 15 residues. CDR3: CATSRFMDGSYEQYF. CDR3 DNA: TGTGCCACCAGCCGGTTTATGGACGGATCCTACGAGCAGTACTTC.

J is TRBJ2-4 and V is TRBV6-2 or TRBV6-3; tentatively, D is TRBD2 (6 bases). From germline, CDR1 is MNHEY and CDR2 SVGEGT. The CDR3 consists of 17 residues. Trimming pared 5 bases from V and 1 base from J, leaving 18 bases between. The CDR3 reads CASSPTAGSRAKNIQYF. The DNA for the CDR3 is TGTGCCAGCAGTCCCACGGCGGGAAGTCGTGCCAAAAACATTCAGTACTTC.

Ten or more counts support this clonotype. CDR3 protein: CASRYGLAASYEQYF. CDR3 coding DNA: TGTGCCAGCAGGTACGGACTAGCGGCCTCCTACGAGCAGTACTTC. The chain employs TRBV12-3 or TRBV12-4 and TRBJ2-7; TRBD2 aligns across 10 bases. The CDR3 sequence is 15 residues long. The V segment lost 6 bases and the J segment 0 bases; nucleotides outside the gene matches: 5.

This clonotype was counted a single time. One end of the junction does not line up with germline, which may come from a read error. This chain joins TRBV20-1 and TRBJ1-6; D is perhaps TRBD1 (6 bases). Germline CDR1 and CDR2: DFQATT and SNEGSKA (reference sequence). This CDR3 has 13 residues. The CDR3 sequence: CSTRGSGRSPLHF. Written as DNA, the CDR3 is TGCAGTACTAGGGGGAGCGGGCGATCACCCCTCCACTTT.

This chain connects TRBV3-1 to TRBJ1-1; no clear D. The germline CDR1 and CDR2 sequences are LGHDT and YNNKEL (reference sequence). The CDR3 runs to 12 residues. Trimming cost V 3 bases and J 7 bases, with 9 bases left between them. The CDR3 nucleotides read TGTGCCAGCAGCCATCCGGACGGTGAAGCTTTCTTT. Translated: CASSHPDGEAFF.

J is TRBJ2-4 and V is TRBV27, with D maybe TRBD1 (6 bases). Trimming shortened V by 5 bases and J by 0 bases, and 17 bases separated the two germline ends. CDR3 length equals 17 residues. Germline CDR1 and CDR2: MNHEY and SMNVEV (reference sequence). CDR3 protein: CASSPDSLRLAKNIQYF. Written as DNA, the CDR3 is TGTGCCAGCAGTCCGGACAGCTTGAGGTTAGCCAAAAACATTCAGTACTTC.

This clonotype was detected only a few times. The chain combines TRBV5-6 with TRBJ1-6; TRBD1 aligns across 7 bases. The V segment lost 1 base and the J segment 5 bases; nucleotides outside the gene matches: 3. Germline CDR1 and CDR2: SGHDT and YYEEEE. The CDR3 is made up of 15 amino acids. In DNA form, the CDR3 reads TGTGCCAGCAGCTTGTCCGGGACAGATAATTCACCCCTCCACTTT. Translation gives CASSLSGTDNSPLHF. Together with reference TRBV5-6 and TRBJ1-6, the CDR3 gives the full variable domain: DAGVTQSPTHLIKTRGQQVTLRCSPKSGHDTVSWYQQALGQGPQFIFQYYEEEERQRGNFPDRFSGHQFPNYSSELNVNALLLGDSALYLCASSLSGTDNSPLHFGNGTRLTVT.